This is a list of T cell receptor beta chains from one sample in a study of blood T cell repertoires in COVID-19. Data came from immunoSEQ multiplex PCR; TCRdb stores just in-frame clones and leaves some out. This repertoire shows over 250,000 clones, roughly 80% found once; its top ten account for approximately 9%. The specimen was peripheral blood. These receptor sequences come from a woman aged 45-65 years who had recovered from COVID-19. Both conserved end residues are part of each CDR3. D genes are given only for firm matches. A clone size is listed for some rows: how often the clone was seen (once, few, many), or a class if it is expanded.

V: TRBV6-2/TRBV6-3
length: 16
size: NA
D: TRBD2
J: TRBJ2-1
CDR3: CASSYHSSGGYNEQFF
DNA: TGTGCCAGCAGTTACCACTCTAGCGGGGGTTACAATGAGCAGTTCTTC

V: TRBV6-5
length: 13
size: NA
D: NA
J: TRBJ1-1
CDR3: CASRDHSAQGAFF
DNA: TGTGCCAGCAGGGATCACAGTGCCCAAGGAGCTTTCTTT

V: TRBV7-9
length: 17
size: NA
D: TRBD1
J: TRBJ1-6
CDR3: CASSLSGTGFHNSPLHF
DNA: TGTGCCAGCAGCTTATCCGGGACAGGGTTTCATAATTCACCCCTCCACTTT

V: TRBV7-9
length: 16
size: NA
D: NA
J: TRBJ1-2
CDR3: CASSLVSGTSNYGYTF
DNA: TGTGCCAGCAGCTTAGTCTCGGGGACTTCTAACTATGGCTACACCTTC

V: TRBV24-1
length: 16
size: NA
D: TRBD1
J: TRBJ2-5
CDR3: CATSDSRTGLGETQYF
DNA: TGTGCCACCAGTGATTCCAGGACAGGGCTGGGGGAGACCCAGTACTTC

V: TRBV27
length: 15
size: many
D: NA
J: TRBJ2-3
CDR3: CASSLGGPSTDTQYF
DNA: TGTGCCAGCAGTTTAGGGGGCCCTAGCACAGATACGCAGTATTTT

V: TRBV14
length: 16
size: few
D: TRBD2
J: TRBJ2-7
CDR3: CASSRGLAGAGGEQYF
DNA: TGTGCCAGCAGCCGAGGACTAGCGGGGGCTGGCGGCGAGCAGTACTTC

V: TRBV19
length: 13
size: NA
D: NA
J: TRBJ2-2
CDR3: CASSLAGAGELFF
DNA: TGTGCCAGTAGTCTCGCAGGGGCCGGGGAGCTGTTTTTT

V: TRBV3-1/TRBV3-2
length: 13
size: NA
D: NA
J: TRBJ1-2
CDR3: CASRLDSNYGYTF
DNA: TGTGCCAGCAGACTCGACAGTAACTATGGCTACACCTTC

V: TRBV11-3
length: 16
size: NA
D: TRBD1
J: TRBJ1-1
CDR3: CASSRGRGRGDTEAFF
DNA: TGTGCCAGCAGCCGAGGCAGGGGGCGAGGGGACACTGAAGCTTTCTTT

V: TRBV7-9
length: 14
size: NA
D: NA
J: TRBJ1-2
CDR3: CASSLESQYYGYTF
DNA: TGTGCCAGCAGCTTAGAATCACAATACTATGGCTACACCTTC

V: TRBV30
length: 13
size: NA
D: NA
J: TRBJ1-6
CDR3: CAWSSTGSSPLHF
DNA: TGTGCCTGGAGCTCAACAGGCTCTTCACCCCTCCACTTT

V: TRBV7-2
length: 15
size: NA
D: NA
J: TRBJ1-5
CDR3: CASSPGGRQHQPQHF
DNA: TGTGCCAGCAGCCCTGGGGGCCGACAACATCAGCCCCAGCATTTT

V: TRBV5-5
length: 14
size: NA
D: TRBD1
J: TRBJ2-3
CDR3: CASSGGALGDTQYF
DNA: TGTGCCAGTTCAGGGGGCGCACTCGGGGATACGCAGTATTTT

V: TRBV5-1
length: 14
size: NA
D: NA
J: TRBJ2-3
CDR3: CASSPDRVTDTQYF
DNA: TGCGCCAGCAGCCCAGACAGAGTCACAGATACGCAGTATTTT